Each of the 27 T cell receptor beta chains below was sequenced from the same sample in a study of type 1 regulatory T cells. MiXCR was run by TCRdb on the reads, yielding one entry per CDR3 protein. The sample lists roughly 71,000 distinct CDR3 sequences, roughly 60% occurring once. For these receptors, no antigen is known. The sequenced sample was cultured T cells, either the whole culture or a sorted T cell fraction (not recorded which). Subset noted: Tr1-enriched cell product generated in vitro against host alloantigens. These receptors all come from a human donor in good health.

This clonotype was detected only a few times. CDR3 in DNA: TGTGCCACCCGAAAGGATCGGGACACCCAGAGGAGGAACACTGAAGCTTTCTTT. Translated: CATRKDRDTQRRNTEAFF. This chain connects TRBV6-5 to TRBJ1-1, with D possibly matching TRBD1 (6 bases). This CDR3 region has 18 residues. Looked up from germline, CDR1 is MNHEY and CDR2 is SVGAGI. V lost 10 bases to trimming and J lost 1 base, with 28 bases between them.

This clonotype came up a few times. This chain links TRBV12-3 or TRBV12-4 with TRBJ2-6, with unresolved D. CDR3 length: 16 amino acids. Trimming cost V 2 bases and J 0 bases, with 8 bases left between them. This CDR3 is CASSLRRISGANVLTF. CDR3 DNA: TGTGCCAGCAGTTTAAGACGGATCTCTGGGGCCAACGTCCTGACTTTC.

This chain connects TRBV20-1 to TRBJ2-3; weak D call: TRBD2 (5 bases). Trimming pared 0 bases from V and 1 base from J, leaving 11 bases between. CDR3 length equals 15 residues. Germline CDR1 and CDR2: DFQATT and SNEGSKA (reference sequence). Written as DNA, the CDR3 is TGCAGTGCTAGAGACTCAGCGGTTGGCACAGATACGCAGTATTTT. Protein sequence: CSARDSAVGTDTQYF.

This clonotype showed up many times. The rearrangement uses TRBV20-1 and TRBJ2-4, with D unclear. The ends were cut back, 8 bases at V and 8 bases at J, with 10 bases in the middle. Germline values: CDR1 DFQATT, CDR2 SNEGSKA (reference sequence). This CDR3 has 10 amino acids. As DNA, the CDR3 is TGCAGTCCCATCCTGGACATTCAGTACTTC. It is translated as CSPILDIQYF.

This chain uses TRBV7-8 with TRBJ1-2, with D possibly matching TRBD1 (6 bases). Germline values: CDR1 SGHVS, CDR2 FQNEAQ. The ends were cut back, 5 bases at V and 3 bases at J, with 13 bases in the middle. This CDR3 spans 14 amino acids. The CDR3 region has the DNA TGTGCCAGCAGCAGAGATAGGACAGACTATGGCTACACCTTC. As protein: CASSRDRTDYGYTF.

V is TRBV7-9 and J is TRBJ1-1, with a weak D call TRBD1 (6 bases). V lost 2 bases, J lost 1 base, and 14 bases lay in between. This CDR3 spans 16 amino acids. Germline V gives CDR1 SEHNR, CDR2 FQNEAQ (reference sequence). Here the CDR3 DNA reads TGTGCCAGCAGCTTAACGGGGGCAGGGCCGAACACTGAAGCTTTCTTT. Protein product: CASSLTGAGPNTEAFF.

The rearrangement uses TRBV12-3 or TRBV12-4 and TRBJ2-3; D gene uncertain. The V end was cut by 1 base, the J end by 5 bases, with 10 bases between. The CDR3 is 14 residues long. CDR3 DNA sequence: TGTGCCAGCAGTTTAGGCTTAGAGGTAGATACGCAGTATTTT. It specifies CASSLGLEVDTQYF.

This rearrangement joins TRBV18 to TRBJ2-5; the D gene is possibly TRBD2 (5 bases). CDR1 is KGHSH and CDR2 is LQKENI in the germline V gene. The CDR3 spans 14 residues. Trimming pared 2 bases from V and 2 bases from J, leaving 9 bases between. DNA for the CDR3: TGTGCCAGCTCACCAAAGACGGGACAAGAGACCCAGTACTTC. As protein: CASSPKTGQETQYF.

The genes are TRBV3-1 and TRBJ2-3; 9 nucleotides align to TRBD2. J was trimmed by 0 bases and V by 1 base; bases with no gene match: 2. The CDR3 extends over 16 amino acids. In germline, CDR1 is LGHDT, CDR2 YNNKEL (reference sequence). CDR3 sequence reads: CASSQGLAVSTDTQYF. CDR3 DNA: TGTGCCAGCAGCCAAGGACTAGCGGTAAGCACAGATACGCAGTATTTT.

This clonotype appeared a single time. The chain uses TRBV12-3 or TRBV12-4 and TRBJ1-2, with 7 bases aligning to TRBD1. The CDR3 has 13 amino acids. V lost 6 bases, J lost 8 bases, and 9 bases stayed unmatched. The CDR3 protein is CASSPTGLGGYTF. In DNA form, the CDR3 reads TGTGCCAGCAGCCCGACAGGGTTGGGAGGCTACACCTTC.

The chain joins TRBV28 to TRBJ2-4; D is ambiguous. V was clipped by 7 bases and J by 12 bases, with 13 bases between them. This CDR3 spans 11 amino acids. In germline, CDR1 is MDHEN, CDR2 SYDVKM. As DNA, the CDR3 is TGTGCCAGCAATATTATGGGAACTCAGTACTTC. Translating it yields CASNIMGTQYF.

This clonotype is labeled medium-sized (0.01 to 0.1%). V gene TRBV12-3 or TRBV12-4 combines with J gene TRBJ1-1, with D perhaps TRBD1 (5 bases). There are 14 residues in the CDR3. Trimming pared 7 bases from V and 4 bases from J, leaving 16 bases between. CDR3 bases: TGTGCCAGCACCTCCCAGGGAGTGAGCACTGAAGCTTTCTTT. Protein sequence: CASTSQGVSTEAFF.

The genes are TRBV20-1 and TRBJ2-7; 8 bases align to TRBD2. The CDR3 is 15 amino acids. The germline gives CDR1 DFQATT, CDR2 SNEGSKA (reference sequence). J lost 0 bases, V lost 2 bases, and 6 bases had no gene match. The CDR3 nucleotides are TGCAGTGCTAGATTATGGCGGGAGGCCTCCTACGAGCAGTACTTC. It is translated as CSARLWREASYEQYF.

The genes are TRBV5-1 and TRBJ2-7, with 7 bases identical to TRBD1. Germline-derived CDR1 and CDR2 are SGHRS and YFSETQ. Unmatched junction bases numbered 6, after V lost 4 bases and J lost 2 bases. The CDR3 spans 14 residues. CDR3 coding DNA: TGCGCCAGCAGCACCGGACAGGCAACCTACGAGCAGTACTTC. It translates to CASSTGQATYEQYF.

This rearrangement joins TRBV20-1 to TRBJ2-7; TRBD1 matches at 9 bases. The CDR3 sequence is 15 residues long. The junction had 4 bases not matched to a gene; V was cut back by 0 bases and J by 1 base. In germline, CDR1 is DFQATT, CDR2 SNEGSKA (reference sequence). CDR3 in DNA: TGCAGTGCTAGAGAGGCCGGACAGGGGTCCTACGAGCAGTACTTC. Protein product: CSAREAGQGSYEQYF.

V and J are TRBV15 and TRBJ2-1; D might be TRBD1 (6 bases). V was clipped by 0 bases and J by 2 bases, with 14 bases between them. The CDR3 extends over 17 amino acids. CDR1 is LNHNV and CDR2 is YYDKDF in the germline V gene (reference sequence). DNA of the CDR3: TGTGCCACCAGCAGAGATCTGGGGGCAGGGGCCTACAATGAGCAGTTCTTC. Encoded protein: CATSRDLGAGAYNEQFF.

This clonotype was recorded once. The chain links TRBV30 to TRBJ2-1; D possibly corresponds to TRBD2 (6 bases). V was pared by 0 bases and J by 2 bases, with 14 bases between. Germline CDR1 reads GTSNPN; CDR2 reads SVGIG (reference sequence). The CDR3 consists of 16 residues. Written as DNA, the CDR3 is TGTGCCTGGAGTGTCTCTCCGGGACTCCCCTACAATGAGCAGTTCTTC. Its translation: CAWSVSPGLPYNEQFF.

The table lists this clonotype with a count of one. This sequence joins TRBV11-2 and TRBJ2-1; D gene uncertain. CDR1 and CDR2 (germline): SGHAT, FQNNGV. V lost 6 bases to trimming and J lost 9 bases, with 21 bases between them. This CDR3 is 15 amino acids long. This CDR3 is CASSPVKRTYLEQFF. CDR3 in DNA: TGTGCCAGCAGTCCGGTTAAGCGAACATACCTTGAGCAGTTCTTC.

This chain joins TRBV2 and TRBJ1-5; 7 positions agree with TRBD1. The germline V gene encodes CDR1 SNHLY and CDR2 FYNNEI. Losses at the gene ends were 5 bases for V and 2 bases for J; bases not matched to a gene: 3. The CDR3 totals 14 residues. The CDR3, as DNA: TGTGCCAGCAGTACACAGGGGCGCAATCAGCCCCAGCATTTT. As protein: CASSTQGRNQPQHF.

The CDR3 sequence is CASSASASSGEHYEQYF. The DNA of the CDR3 is TGCGCCAGCAGCGCGTCCGCATCTTCGGGAGAGCACTACGAGCAGTACTTC. The chain is built from TRBV5-1 and TRBJ2-7; a possible D gene is TRBD2 (6 bases). The CDR3 is 17 residues long. V was clipped by 4 bases and J by 3 bases, with 23 bases between them. Germline V gene data show CDR1 as SGHRS and CDR2 as YFSETQ.

This clonotype was observed a handful of times. This sequence joins TRBV5-1 and TRBJ1-2; a possible D gene is TRBD1 (5 bases). The CDR3 has 13 amino acids. Germline loops: CDR1 SGHRS, CDR2 YFSETQ. V shed 0 bases and J shed 8 bases, with 11 bases lying between them. The CDR3 region is CASSLDGAGGYTF. In nucleotides, the CDR3 is TGCGCCAGCAGCTTGGATGGGGCTGGAGGCTACACCTTC. The full variable domain, in which reference TRBV5-1 and TRBJ1-2 provide the parts outside the CDR3, is KAGVTQTPRYLIKTRGQQVTLSCSPISGHRSVSWYQQTPGQGLQFLFEYFSETQRNKGNFPGRFSGRQFSNSRSEMNVSTLELGDSALYLCASSLDGAGGYTFGSGTRLTVV.

The genes are TRBV20-1 and TRBJ2-5, with 13 nucleotides matching TRBD2. CDR3 length: 17 residues. V shed 4 bases and J 1 base; nucleotides not matched to a gene: 9. The germline CDR1 and CDR2 sequences are DFQATT and SNEGSKA (reference sequence). CDR3 sequence (DNA): TGCAGTGCTACGACCGGACTAGCGGGAGTCCGCCAAGAGACCCAGTACTTC. The encoded protein is CSATTGLAGVRQETQYF.

This clonotype has just a few counts. The chain joins TRBV7-2 to TRBJ1-5; no definite D call. V lost 1 base, J lost 0 bases, and 7 bases lay in between. Germline CDR1 SGHTA, CDR2 FQGNSA. The CDR3 runs 15 residues. The CDR3 coding sequence is TGTGCCAGCAGCTTAGATGGAAATAGCAATCAGCCCCAGCATTTT. Its translation is CASSLDGNSNQPQHF. The full variable domain, completed using reference TRBV7-2 and TRBJ1-5, is GAGVSQSPSNKVTEKGKDVELRCDPISGHTALYWYRQSLGQGLEFLIYFQGNSAPDKSGLPSDRFSAERTGGSVSTLTIQRTQQEDSAVYLCASSLDGNSNQPQHFGDGTRLSIL.

The V and J genes are TRBV12-3 or TRBV12-4 and TRBJ2-5; D possibly corresponds to TRBD2 (7 bases). Trimming pared 3 bases from V and 1 base from J, leaving 12 bases between. The CDR3 sequence is 15 residues long. The CDR3 sequence: CASSFWGGLQETQYF. DNA for the CDR3: TGTGCCAGCAGTTTTTGGGGGGGGCTCCAAGAGACCCAGTACTTC.

This chain connects TRBV20-1 to TRBJ2-3, with D tentatively TRBD1 (6 bases). The V end lost 7 bases, the J end lost 2 bases, and 10 bases lay between the germline ends. The CDR3 loop spans 12 amino acids. CDR1 is DFQATT and CDR2 is SNEGSKA in the germline V gene (reference sequence). CDR3: CSVDSFTDTQYF. In DNA, the CDR3 is TGCAGTGTGGACAGCTTCACAGATACGCAGTATTTT.

This clonotype has only a few counts. The chain joins TRBV5-1 to TRBJ2-7, with D possibly being TRBD2 (6 bases). The CDR3 covers 15 residues. Germline values: CDR1 SGHRS, CDR2 YFSETQ. V was cut by 2 bases and J by 0 bases, with 12 bases left in between. The chain's CDR3 is CASSFTSSLSYEQYF. In DNA, the CDR3 is TGCGCCAGCAGCTTTACTAGCAGCCTCTCCTACGAGCAGTACTTC. Full variable domain (missing parts from reference TRBV5-1 and TRBJ2-7): KAGVTQTPRYLIKTRGQQVTLSCSPISGHRSVSWYQQTPGQGLQFLFEYFSETQRNKGNFPGRFSGRQFSNSRSEMNVSTLELGDSALYLCASSFTSSLSYEQYFGPGTRLTVT.

This chain joins TRBV5-4 and TRBJ2-5; weak D call: TRBD2 (5 bases). The germline CDR1 and CDR2 sequences are SGHNT and YYREEE (reference sequence). V gave up 5 bases and J gave up 5 bases, with 13 bases separating them. The CDR3 spans 13 residues. In DNA form, the CDR3 reads TGTGCCAGCAGGCGGGCCGGGCGGGAGACCCAGTACTTC. It codes for CASRRAGRETQYF.